The clone carrying this T cell receptor beta chain is classed as large by frequency. This CDR3 comprises 15 residues. CDR1 and CDR2 from the germline V gene are LGHNA and YSLEER. The data originate from a study of diagnostic markers for celiac disease. Using the reads, TCRdb records one entry per CDR3 protein without DNA. Its table records approximately 3,500 distinct CDR3 sequences. The receptor was derived from a human donor. This table probably holds off-target reads from a library built for another chain. The chain couples TRBV4-3 to TRBJ1-2; as DNA is missing, the TRBD1 call by TCRdb cannot be tested. The material sequenced was either unsorted cells or a sorted T cell fraction (not recorded which). The CDR3: CASSQTGLTNYGYTF.